Listed below are T cell receptor beta chains from one sample, sequenced in a study of T cell responses to AZD1222 COVID-19 vaccine. Assay: immunoSEQ multiplex PCR; the TCRdb copy retains only in-frame clones and omits some. The data contain some 140,000 clones, about nine tenths of them singletons. This specimen was peripheral blood, taken on day 0 of MenACWY control vaccination. Source of these receptors: an adult in good health. The CDR3 runs from the conserved cysteine through the conserved F or W. The D gene is left open where the match is weak. Part of the rows lack a size; the others show once, few, many or a class for expanded clones.

clone_size	d_call	v_call	j_call	cdr3_length	cdr3_nt	cdr3_aa
.	TRBD2	TRBV7-9	TRBJ2-3	16	TGTGCCAGCAGCTTAGCGCTAGCGGGGTGGACAGATACGCAGTATTTT	CASSLALAGWTDTQYF
.	.	TRBV28	TRBJ1-2	14	TGTGCCAGCACAACAATGCAGACAGGCTCAGGCTACACCTTC	CASTTMQTGSGYTF
.	.	TRBV5-1	TRBJ1-5	14	TGCGCCAGCAGCTTGGAATATCCCAATCAGCCCCAGCATTTT	CASSLEYPNQPQHF
once	.	TRBV6-5	TRBJ1-1	14	TGTGCCAGCAGCCTCGGGCGATCTGACACTGAAGCTTTCTTT	CASSLGRSDTEAFF
.	TRBD1	TRBV5-6	TRBJ2-1	19	TGTGCCAGCAGCTTGGAACCGGGACAGGGAATGGAGTTCTACAATGAGCAGTTCTTC	CASSLEPGQGMEFYNEQFF
.	.	TRBV5-4	TRBJ1-5	14	TGTGCCAGCAGTTCCCAGGGTAGGGATCAGCCCCAGCATTTT	CASSSQGRDQPQHF
.	TRBD1	TRBV19	TRBJ1-5	13	TGTGCCAGTAGTATTACAGGGGCGCAGCCCCAGCATTTT	CASSITGAQPQHF
.	.	TRBV6-5	TRBJ1-2	15	TGTGCCAGCAGTTACTCGAGTAAGGGGAGGTATGGCTACACCTTC	CASSYSSKGRYGYTF
few	.	TRBV29-1	TRBJ1-3	17	TGCAGCGTTGAAATTCCGACAAGGGGATTCTCTGGAAACACCATATATTTT	CSVEIPTRGFSGNTIYF
once	TRBD2	TRBV6-2/TRBV6-3	TRBJ2-1	15	TGTGCCAGCAGTTTGACTAGCGGGAGGGCCGGGGGGCAGTTCTTC	CASSLTSGRAGGQFF
.	TRBD2	TRBV7-9	TRBJ2-7	14	TGTGCCAGCAGCTCAGGACTAGTCCCCTACGAGCAGTACTTC	CASSSGLVPYEQYF
.	TRBD1	TRBV9	TRBJ2-7	13	TGTGCCAGCAGCGTACGCACAGGGGGCGAGCAGTACTTC	CASSVRTGGEQYF
.	.	TRBV19	TRBJ2-2	16	TGTGCCAGTACCATAAGGCAGGGGCGGTACACCGGGGAGCTGTTTTTT	CASTIRQGRYTGELFF
.	.	TRBV5-1	TRBJ1-6	15	TGCGCCAGCAGCTTGGCGGGGGACTATAATTCACCCCTCCACTTT	CASSLAGDYNSPLHF
.	TRBD2	TRBV6-4	TRBJ2-1	14	TGTGCCAGCAGTGGACTAGCGGGGGGGCATGAGCAGTTCTTC	CASSGLAGGHEQFF
.	.	TRBV30	TRBJ2-6	14	TGTGCCTGGAGCCCGGGACTTGGGGCCAACGTCCTGACTTTC	CAWSPGLGANVLTF
.	.	TRBV6-5	TRBJ1-2	14	TGTGCCAGCAGCCTCACAGGGACTAACTATGGCTACACCTTC	CASSLTGTNYGYTF
.	TRBD1	TRBV29-1	TRBJ2-3	14	TGCAGCGTTGAGCAGGGGGCGAGCACAGATACGCAGTATTTT	CSVEQGASTDTQYF
.	.	TRBV28	TRBJ1-5	17	TGTGCCAGCATCCCACAGGGCGGCGGGGTCAGCAATCAGCCCCAGCATTTT	CASIPQGGGVSNQPQHF
.	.	TRBV25-1	TRBJ2-1	14	TGTGCCAGCAGTGTTGGGCTTTCCTACAATGAGCAGTTCTTC	CASSVGLSYNEQFF
.	TRBD1	TRBV6-5	TRBJ1-1	15	TGTGCCAGCAGGCCCGGACAGGGCTTGAACACTGAAGCTTTCTTT	CASRPGQGLNTEAFF
.	.	TRBV19	TRBJ1-4	14	TGTGCCAGTAGTATTAGTAGCTCTAATGAAAAACTGTTTTTT	CASSISSSNEKLFF
.	.	TRBV11-1	TRBJ2-1	15	TGTGCCAGCAGCTTCACGTCGCCACGGGCAAATGAGCAGTTCTTC	CASSFTSPRANEQFF
.	TRBD1	TRBV6-5	TRBJ1-5	15	TGTGCCAGCAGTTCCCGGACAGGCCTCGGTCAGCCCCAGCATTTT	CASSSRTGLGQPQHF
.	.	TRBV28	TRBJ1-3	13	TGTGCCAGCACCCGATTCTCTGGAAACACCATATATTTT	CASTRFSGNTIYF